Listed here is a single TCR beta chain. Its antigen is still unknown. Sequence at one end of the junction differs from germline and may be a read error. The read comes to an end 3 residues before the CDR3 does, leaving the germline J gene to fill in the end. The data stem from a study of T cells in women clearing cervical HPV infection. Study context: Cases were women with histologically confirmed HPV16-related CIN3 or worse, including a couple of invasive cancers. Case blood was drawn a median approximately 150 days after lesion detection.

Study observations and caveats: Controls had more TRBV6-7 (0.16%) than cases (about 0.11%).

Germline CDR1 LGHNA, CDR2 YNFKEQ. This CDR3 comprises 16 residues. Clones were read by immunoSEQ multiplex PCR, and TCRdb kept only the in-frame ones, dropping some. The sample totals 30,000 to 45,000 clones. The receptor was derived from a woman between 18 and 75 years old with a cervical HPV16 infection that either progressed to CIN3+ or cleared (not recorded which). J is TRBJ1-3 and V is TRBV4-2; TRBD1 matches at 8 bases. Input material: blood buffy coat. The CDR3: CASSFNRGLVGNTIYF. The sequenced CDR3 bases are TGCGCCAGCAGCTTTAACAGGGGGTTGGTTGGAAACACC.